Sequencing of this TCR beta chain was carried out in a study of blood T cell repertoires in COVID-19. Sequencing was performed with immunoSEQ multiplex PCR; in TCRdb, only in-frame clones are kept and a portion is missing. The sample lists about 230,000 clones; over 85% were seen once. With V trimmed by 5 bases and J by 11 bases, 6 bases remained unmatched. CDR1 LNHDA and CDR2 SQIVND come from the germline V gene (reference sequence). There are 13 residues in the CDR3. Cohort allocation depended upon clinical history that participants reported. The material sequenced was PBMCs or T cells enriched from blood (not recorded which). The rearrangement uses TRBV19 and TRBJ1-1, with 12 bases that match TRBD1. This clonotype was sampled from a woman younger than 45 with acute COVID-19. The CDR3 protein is CASSPGTGGVAFF. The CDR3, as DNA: TGTGCCAGTAGTCCCGGGACAGGGGGCGTTGCTTTCTTT.